Listed below are T cell receptor beta chains from one sample, sequenced in a study of beta chain features in type 1 diabetes. The repertoire was sequenced with immunoSEQ multiplex PCR; TCRdb's copy has only in-frame clones and lacks some. Here the sample spans about 260,000 clones, 24% being singletons. Material for sequencing was naive CD4+ T cells from blood. Receptors were obtained from a woman aged 25 to 39 with type 1 diabetes. Each CDR3 is given with its conserved first and last residue. The D gene is left open where the match is weak. Clone size is not always given. Where it is, it says once, few, many or a class for expanded clones.

>TRBV6-1|TRBJ2-2|-|-
CASKPGQSTGELFF
TGTGCCAGCAAGCCCGGACAGTCCACCGGGGAGCTGTTTTTT
>TRBV30|TRBJ2-7|TRBD1|-
CAWDPGQGAAYEQYF
TGTGCCTGGGACCCCGGACAGGGGGCAGCCTACGAGCAGTACTTC
>TRBV14|TRBJ2-2|TRBD1|few
CASSPTGWFTGELFF
TGTGCCAGCAGCCCGACAGGGTGGTTTACCGGGGAGCTGTTTTTT
>TRBV29-1|TRBJ2-3|TRBD1|-
CSVGWDRGPGDTQYF
TGCAGCGTTGGATGGGACAGGGGGCCTGGAGATACGCAGTATTTT
>TRBV5-1|TRBJ2-7|TRBD2|few
CASSLATSGPYEQYF
TGCGCCAGCAGCTTGGCTACTAGCGGACCCTACGAGCAGTACTTC
>TRBV30|TRBJ1-1|-|-
CAWSPQLNTEAFF
TGTGCCTGGAGTCCACAATTGAACACTGAAGCTTTCTTT
>TRBV25-1|TRBJ1-1|-|-
CASSEYLGTEAFF
TGTGCCAGCAGTGAATATCTCGGTACTGAAGCTTTCTTT
>TRBV7-2|TRBJ1-2|TRBD1|-
CASSLIPGQGSNYGYTF
TGTGCCAGCAGCCTAATACCGGGACAGGGTTCCAACTATGGCTACACCTTC
>TRBV30|TRBJ1-1|-|-
CAWIFGNTEAFF
TGTGCCTGGATTTTCGGGAACACTGAAGCTTTCTTT
>TRBV30|TRBJ2-1|-|-
CAGSSPTEQFF
TGTGCCGGATCTAGTCCCACTGAGCAGTTCTTC
>TRBV30|TRBJ1-1|-|-
CAWTRDIMGTEAFF
TGTGCCTGGACCCGAGACATCATGGGCACTGAAGCTTTCTTT
>TRBV5-6|TRBJ2-7|-|few
CASSHQDTYEQYF
TGTGCCAGCAGCCATCAGGACACCTACGAGCAGTACTTC
>TRBV7-3|TRBJ2-1|TRBD2|few
CATGTSAYNEQFF
TGTGCCACCGGGACTAGCGCCTACAATGAGCAGTTCTTC
>TRBV18|TRBJ1-1|-|few
CASSPDWGPNTEAFF
TGTGCCAGCTCACCGGATTGGGGGCCGAACACTGAAGCTTTCTTT
>TRBV29-1|TRBJ2-7|TRBD2|few
CSVARREGYEQYF
TGCAGCGTTGCGCGGCGGGAGGGATACGAGCAGTACTTC
>TRBV5-1|TRBJ1-2|TRBD1|-
CASSQQQGAFYGYTF
TGCGCCAGCAGCCAACAACAGGGGGCCTTCTATGGCTACACCTTC
>TRBV7-9|TRBJ1-2|TRBD1|few
CASSVQGDYGYTF
TGTGCCAGCAGCGTACAGGGGGACTATGGCTACACCTTC
>TRBV9|TRBJ1-1|-|few
CASSVVDGDTEAFF
TGTGCCAGCAGCGTAGTTGACGGGGACACTGAAGCTTTCTTT
>TRBV5-6|TRBJ2-5|TRBD1|few
CASSSMGTGGETQYF
TGTGCCAGCAGCTCGATGGGGACAGGGGGTGAGACCCAGTACTTC
>TRBV7-8|TRBJ1-2|-|few
CASSLGDWLSPYGYTF
TGTGCCAGCAGCTTAGGGGACTGGCTGTCCCCCTATGGCTACACCTTC
>TRBV5-1|TRBJ1-1|-|-
CASSLVAGNTEAFF
TGCGCCAGCAGCTTGGTTGCAGGGAACACTGAAGCTTTCTTT
>TRBV25-1|TRBJ2-5|-|few
CASSEGGTDWTQYF
TGTGCCAGCAGTGAAGGAGGGACAGACTGGACCCAGTACTTC
>TRBV5-1|TRBJ2-1|-|-
CASSLESEGLVF
TGCGCCAGCAGCTTGGAGTCCGAGGGCTTGGTCTTC
>TRBV4-1|TRBJ2-4|-|-
CASSPLLQGSAKNIQYF
TGCGCCAGCAGCCCCCTTTTGCAGGGGTCGGCCAAAAACATTCAGTACTTC
>TRBV4-1|TRBJ2-7|TRBD1|few
CASSQESFRGPYEQYF
TGCGCCAGCAGCCAAGAGAGTTTCAGGGGGCCGTACGAGCAGTACTTC
>TRBV18|TRBJ2-3|-|few
CASSPQASTDTQYF
TGTGCCAGCTCACCTCAGGCTAGCACAGATACGCAGTATTTT
>TRBV5-1|TRBJ2-1|TRBD2|few
CASSPSGLDSNEQFF
TGCGCCAGCAGCCCGTCGGGACTAGATAGCAATGAGCAGTTCTTC
>TRBV18|TRBJ2-5|-|-
CASSPTGEQETQYF
TGTGCCAGCTCACCAACGGGGGAACAAGAGACCCAGTACTTC
>TRBV28|TRBJ2-7|-|-
CASRYSYEQYF
TGTGCCAGCAGGTATAGCTACGAGCAGTACTTC
>TRBV13|TRBJ1-1|TRBD1|few
CASSSTGASTEAFF
TGTGCCAGCAGCTCGACAGGGGCCAGCACTGAAGCTTTCTTT
>TRBV5-4|TRBJ1-2|TRBD1|-
CASSSRTGFEYGYTF
TGTGCCAGCAGCTCCCGGACAGGGTTTGAATATGGCTACACCTTC
>TRBV29-1|TRBJ2-5|-|-
CSVTRTGRGQYF
TGCAGCGTAACCCGAACAGGCCGTGGGCAGTACTTC
>TRBV4-2|TRBJ2-2|-|-
CASSQEGATGELFF
TGTGCCAGCAGCCAAGAAGGGGCAACCGGGGAGCTGTTTTTT
>TRBV9|TRBJ2-1|-|-
CASSVGVVSYNEQFF
TGTGCCAGCAGCGTTGGAGTTGTTTCCTACAATGAGCAGTTCTTC
>TRBV29-1|TRBJ2-1|TRBD1|few
CSVEPGQGISYNEQFF
TGCAGCGTTGAACCGGGACAGGGTATCTCCTACAATGAGCAGTTCTTC